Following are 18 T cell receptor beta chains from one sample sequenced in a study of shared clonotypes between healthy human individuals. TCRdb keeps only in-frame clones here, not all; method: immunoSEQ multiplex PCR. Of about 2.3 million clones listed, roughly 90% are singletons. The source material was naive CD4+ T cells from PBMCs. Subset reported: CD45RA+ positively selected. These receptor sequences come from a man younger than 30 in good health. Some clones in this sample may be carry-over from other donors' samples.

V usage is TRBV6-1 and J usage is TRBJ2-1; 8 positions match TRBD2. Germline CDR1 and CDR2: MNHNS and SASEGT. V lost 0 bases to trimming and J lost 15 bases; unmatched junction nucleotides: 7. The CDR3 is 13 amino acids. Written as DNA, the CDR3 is TGTGCCAGCAGTGAAGCGCTAGCGGGCCGCCGGTTCTTC. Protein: CASSEALAGRRFF.

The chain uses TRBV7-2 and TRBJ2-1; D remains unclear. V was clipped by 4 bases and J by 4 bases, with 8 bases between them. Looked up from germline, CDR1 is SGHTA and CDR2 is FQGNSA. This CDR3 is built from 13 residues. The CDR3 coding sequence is TGTGCCAGCAGCTCACAGATTTACAATGAGCAGTTCTTC. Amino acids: CASSSQIYNEQFF. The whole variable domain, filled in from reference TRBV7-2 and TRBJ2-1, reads GAGVSQSPSNKVTEKGKDVELRCDPISGHTALYWYRQSLGQGLEFLIYFQGNSAPDKSGLPSDRFSAERTGGSVSTLTIQRTQQEDSAVYLCASSSQIYNEQFFGPGTRLTVL.

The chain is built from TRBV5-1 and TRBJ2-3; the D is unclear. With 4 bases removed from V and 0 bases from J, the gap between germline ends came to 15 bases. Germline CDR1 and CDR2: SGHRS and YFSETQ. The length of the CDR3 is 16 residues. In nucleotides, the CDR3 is TGCGCCAGCAGCCTTCCAGACGGAGCTAGCACAGATACGCAGTATTTT. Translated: CASSLPDGASTDTQYF.

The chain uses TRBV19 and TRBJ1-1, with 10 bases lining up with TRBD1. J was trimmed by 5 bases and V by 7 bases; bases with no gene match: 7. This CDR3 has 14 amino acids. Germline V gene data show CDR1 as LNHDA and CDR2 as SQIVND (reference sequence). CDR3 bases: TGTGCCAGTAAGACAGGGGGCGTCGGAACTGAAGCTTTCTTT. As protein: CASKTGGVGTEAFF.

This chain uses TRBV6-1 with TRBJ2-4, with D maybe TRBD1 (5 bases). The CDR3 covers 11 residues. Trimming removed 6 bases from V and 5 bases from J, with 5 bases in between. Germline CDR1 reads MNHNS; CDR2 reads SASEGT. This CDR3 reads CASSRENIQYF. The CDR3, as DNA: TGTGCCAGCAGCAGGGAAAACATTCAGTACTTC.

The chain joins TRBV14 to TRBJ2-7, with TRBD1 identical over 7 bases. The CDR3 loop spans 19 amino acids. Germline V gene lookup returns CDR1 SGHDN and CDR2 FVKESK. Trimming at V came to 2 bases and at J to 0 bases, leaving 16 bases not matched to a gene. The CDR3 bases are TGTGCCAGCAGCCAAACCGGGACAGCAAGTCGACTAAGCTCCTACGAGCAGTACTTC. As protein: CASSQTGTASRLSSYEQYF.

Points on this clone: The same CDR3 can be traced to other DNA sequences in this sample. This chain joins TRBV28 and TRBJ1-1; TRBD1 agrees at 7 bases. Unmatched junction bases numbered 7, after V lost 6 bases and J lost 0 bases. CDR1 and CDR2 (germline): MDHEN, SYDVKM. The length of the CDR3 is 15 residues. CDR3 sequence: CASSPPGQMNTEAFF. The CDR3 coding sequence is TGTGCCAGCAGCCCCCCGGGACAGATGAACACTGAAGCTTTCTTT.

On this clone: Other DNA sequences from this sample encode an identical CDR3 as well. The CDR3 here is CASRSGQGNTDTQYF. In DNA, the CDR3 is TGTGCCAGTAGGTCCGGACAGGGGAACACAGATACGCAGTATTTT. The chain links TRBV19 to TRBJ2-3; the match to TRBD1 covers 9 bases. The CDR3 is made up of 15 amino acids. V lost 6 bases to trimming and J lost 2 bases; unmatched junction nucleotides: 6. Germline V CDR1 and CDR2: LNHDA, SQIVND (reference sequence).

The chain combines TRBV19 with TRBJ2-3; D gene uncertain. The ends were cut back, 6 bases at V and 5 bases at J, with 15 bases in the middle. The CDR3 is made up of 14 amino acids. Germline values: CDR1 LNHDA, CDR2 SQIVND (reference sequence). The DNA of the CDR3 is TGTGCCAGTAGGTCAGGATCCGCCCTAGATACGCAGTATTTT. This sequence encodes CASRSGSALDTQYF.

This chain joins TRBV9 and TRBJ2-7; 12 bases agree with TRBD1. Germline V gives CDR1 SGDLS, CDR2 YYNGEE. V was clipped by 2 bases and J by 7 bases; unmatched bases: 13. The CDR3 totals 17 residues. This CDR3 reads CASSVSIPGQGAEEQYF. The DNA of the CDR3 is TGTGCCAGCAGCGTCTCTATACCGGGACAGGGGGCAGAAGAGCAGTACTTC. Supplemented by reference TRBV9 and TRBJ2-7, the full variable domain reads DSGVTQTPKHLITATGQRVTLRCSPRSGDLSVYWYQQSLDQGLQFLIQYYNGEERAKGNILERFSAQQFPDLHSELNLSSLELGDSALYFCASSVSIPGQGAEEQYFGPGTRLTVT.

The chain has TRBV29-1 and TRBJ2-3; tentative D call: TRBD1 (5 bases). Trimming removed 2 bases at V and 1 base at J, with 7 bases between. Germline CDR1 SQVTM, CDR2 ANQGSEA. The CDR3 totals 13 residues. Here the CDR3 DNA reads TGCAGCGTTGAAATAGGGGGCACAGATACGCAGTATTTT. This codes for CSVEIGGTDTQYF.

CDR3 in DNA: TGTGCCAGCAGTGTAGACGCCTCGGGGGGGACCACCGGGGAGCTGTTTTTT. It specifies CASSVDASGGTTGELFF. The V gene is TRBV6-1, the J gene TRBJ2-2; 8 bases line up with TRBD2. The CDR3 runs to 17 residues. V shed 4 bases, J shed 4 bases, and the junction held 11 bases outside the gene matches. CDR1 and CDR2 (germline): MNHNS, SASEGT.

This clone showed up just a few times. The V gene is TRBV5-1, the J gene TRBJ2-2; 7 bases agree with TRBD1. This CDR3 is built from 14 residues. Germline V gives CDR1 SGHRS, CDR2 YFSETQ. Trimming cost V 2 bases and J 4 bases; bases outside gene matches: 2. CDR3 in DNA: TGCGCCAGCAGCTTTGGACAGGCCACCGGGGAGCTGTTTTTT. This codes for CASSFGQATGELFF.

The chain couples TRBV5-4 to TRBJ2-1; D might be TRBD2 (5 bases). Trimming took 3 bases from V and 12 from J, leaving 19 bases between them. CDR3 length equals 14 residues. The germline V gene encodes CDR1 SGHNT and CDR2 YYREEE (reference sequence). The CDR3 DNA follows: TGTGCCAGCAGCTACGAGAGGGAACGGCCGACGCAGTTCTTC. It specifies CASSYERERPTQFF.

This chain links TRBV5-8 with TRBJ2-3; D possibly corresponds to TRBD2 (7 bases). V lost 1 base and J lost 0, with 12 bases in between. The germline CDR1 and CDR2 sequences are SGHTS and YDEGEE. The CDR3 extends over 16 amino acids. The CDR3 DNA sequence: TGTGCCAGCAGCTTGACAGGGAGGGCGAGCACAGATACGCAGTATTTT. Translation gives CASSLTGRASTDTQYF.

Here the CDR3 DNA reads TGCGCCAGCAGCCAAGATCCGGGACGGGATTATGGCTACACCTTC. It codes for CASSQDPGRDYGYTF. The chain employs TRBV4-1 and TRBJ1-2, with a weak D call TRBD1 (5 bases). CDR1 MGHRA and CDR2 YSYEKL come from the germline V gene. Deletions cut 0 bases from V and 5 bases from J, with 13 bases between. The CDR3 sequence is 15 residues long.

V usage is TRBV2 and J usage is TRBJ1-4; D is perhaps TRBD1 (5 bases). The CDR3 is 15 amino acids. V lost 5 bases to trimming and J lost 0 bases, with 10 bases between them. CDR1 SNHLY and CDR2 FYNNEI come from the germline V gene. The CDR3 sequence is CASSLGGATNEKLFF. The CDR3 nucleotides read TGTGCCAGCAGTCTGGGGGGGGCAACTAATGAAAAACTGTTTTTT.

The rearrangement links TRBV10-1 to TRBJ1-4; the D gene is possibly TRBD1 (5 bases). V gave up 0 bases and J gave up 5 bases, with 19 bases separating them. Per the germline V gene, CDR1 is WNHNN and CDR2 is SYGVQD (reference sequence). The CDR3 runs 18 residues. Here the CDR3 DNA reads TGCGCCAGCAGTGAGTCAAAAGCGTCGGAGGGGTGGAATGAAAAACTGTTTTTT. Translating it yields CASSESKASEGWNEKLFF.